The 14 T cell receptor beta chains below were found in one sample sequenced in a study of blood T cell repertoires in COVID-19. Method: immunoSEQ multiplex PCR; TCRdb's copy keeps in-frame clones and lacks some. This sample has 75,000 to 100,000 clones, with 81% found just once. The sample consisted of peripheral blood. These receptors came from a man between 60 and 70 years old with acute or convalescent COVID-19.

The gene calls are TRBV19 and TRBJ1-3; no reliable D call. The CDR3 is made up of 16 amino acids. The V end lost 3 bases, the J end lost 4 bases, and 16 bases lay between the germline ends. CDR1 is LNHDA and CDR2 is SQIVND in the germline V gene (reference sequence). Here the CDR3 DNA reads TGTGCCAGTAGTATTTCCTCGTGGGCAACGGGAAACACCATATATTTT. Protein sequence: CASSISSWATGNTIYF.

The V gene is TRBV6-2 or TRBV6-3, the J gene TRBJ2-7; TRBD1 matches at 10 bases. V trimming: 0 bases; J trimming: 0 bases; junction bases outside the gene matches: 5. The CDR3 is 17 residues long. The germline gives CDR1 MNHEY, CDR2 SVGEGT. The CDR3 DNA sequence: TGTGCCAGCAGTTACTCATCCGGGACAGGGGCCTCCTACGAGCAGTACTTC. Translated, it gives CASSYSSGTGASYEQYF.

The CDR3 here is CASSNPRPGTYEQYF. CDR3 DNA sequence: TGTGCCAGCAGCAACCCACGGCCCGGGACCTACGAGCAGTACTTC. This rearrangement joins TRBV27 to TRBJ2-7, with D possibly being TRBD2 (5 bases). V lost 6 bases, J lost 2 bases, and 17 bases lay in between. The CDR3 loop spans 15 amino acids. Germline CDR1 MNHEY, CDR2 SMNVEV (reference sequence).

The CDR3 region is CASSQASGGRFNEQFF. The DNA of the CDR3 is TGTGCCAGCAGCCAAGCGAGTGGCGGGAGGTTCAATGAGCAGTTCTTC. V and J are TRBV14 and TRBJ2-1; TRBD2 matches 8 bases. Germline assignment: CDR1 SGHDN and CDR2 FVKESK. The CDR3 length is 16 residues. The V gene end was trimmed by 1 base and the J gene end by 6 bases; junction bases not matched to a gene: 8.

V usage is TRBV9 and J usage is TRBJ2-1; 11 nucleotides align to TRBD2. This CDR3 comprises 15 residues. Germline lookup yields CDR1 SGDLS and CDR2 YYNGEE. Unmatched junction bases numbered 4, after V lost 2 bases and J lost 6 bases. Written as DNA, the CDR3 is TGTGCCAGCAGCGTTACCGGGACTAGCGGCAATGAGCAGTTCTTC. Its protein product is CASSVTGTSGNEQFF.

The chain employs TRBV6-2 or TRBV6-3 and TRBJ1-1; TRBD1 might be the D (6 bases). V lost 2 bases to trimming and J lost 3 bases, with 16 bases between them. The CDR3 is 16 residues long. CDR1 MNHEY and CDR2 SVGEGT come from the germline V gene. The CDR3 DNA reads as TGTGCCAGCAGTTACAACTGGGGGCAGAGGGACACTGAAGCTTTCTTT. Translating it yields CASSYNWGQRDTEAFF.

The chain combines TRBV3-1 (or the pseudogene TRBV3-2) with TRBJ1-5; TRBD1 aligns across 11 bases. The CDR3 consists of 15 residues. Germline CDR1 reads LGHDT; CDR2 reads YNNKEL (reference sequence). The V and J ends lost 2 bases and 6 bases, in that order; junction bases with no gene match: 3. For the CDR3, the DNA is TGTGCCAGCAGCCAAACCGGGACAGGGGGTCAGCCCCAGCATTTT. It yields the protein CASSQTGTGGQPQHF.

The chain couples TRBV6-5 to TRBJ2-7, with D perhaps TRBD2 (5 bases). Germline assignment: CDR1 MNHEY and CDR2 SVGAGI. The germline V and J ends were trimmed by 4 bases and 3 bases, with 19 bases remaining between them. The CDR3 is 16 amino acids. This CDR3 is CASSWAIDGLHYEQYF. In nucleotides, the CDR3 is TGTGCCAGCAGTTGGGCGATCGACGGACTCCACTACGAGCAGTACTTC.

For the CDR3, the DNA is TGTGCCAGCAGCTTATTGGCGGGGGGCGGCGAGCAGTACTTC. Protein sequence: CASSLLAGGGEQYF. The chain is built from TRBV7-3 and TRBJ2-7; 8 bases agree with TRBD2. CDR3 length: 14 residues. CDR1 SGHTA and CDR2 FQGTGA come from the germline V gene. Trimming removed 2 bases from V and 6 bases from J; junction bases left unmatched: 6. Full variable domain (outside the CDR3, taken from reference TRBV7-3 and TRBJ2-7): GAGVSQTPSNKVTEKGKYVELRCDPISGHTALYWYRQSLGQGPEFLIYFQGTGAADDSGLPNDRFFAVRPEGSVSTLKIQRTERGDSAVYLCASSLLAGGGEQYFGPGTRLTVT.

The rearrangement links TRBV5-4 to TRBJ1-4, with D maybe TRBD1 (6 bases). V was trimmed by 0 bases and J by 2 bases, leaving 14 bases between them. This CDR3 contains 17 residues. CDR1 and CDR2 (germline): SGHNT, YYREEE (reference sequence). Here the CDR3 reads CASSLAGRGSTNEKLFF. The CDR3 DNA reads TGTGCCAGCAGCTTGGCGGGGAGGGGGTCGACTAATGAAAAACTGTTTTTT.

The gene calls are TRBV2 and TRBJ2-2; 9 positions agree with TRBD2. Trimming removed 7 bases from V and 4 bases from J; junction bases left unmatched: 10. The CDR3 has 16 residues. Germline-derived CDR1 and CDR2 are SNHLY and FYNNEI. The CDR3 DNA sequence: TGTGCCAGCATTTCCAATGTAGCGGGGGCCACCGGGGAGCTGTTTTTT. Translation gives CASISNVAGATGELFF.

For the CDR3, the DNA is TGCGCCAGCAGCCAAGGGATAGCGGGAGGGGGAGAGACCCAGTACTTC. The encoded protein is CASSQGIAGGGETQYF. The V and J genes are TRBV4-3 and TRBJ2-5; 11 bases fit TRBD2. The ends lost 1 base at V and 4 bases at J; junction bases unmatched: 5. CDR3 length: 16 amino acids. Germline V gene sequence: CDR1 LGHNA, CDR2 YSLEER.

The V gene is TRBV19, the J gene TRBJ1-1; 7 bases fit TRBD1. There are 13 residues in the CDR3. Germline V gene lookup returns CDR1 LNHDA and CDR2 SQIVND (reference sequence). J was trimmed by 10 bases and V by 4 bases; bases with no gene match: 9. The CDR3 DNA is TGTGCCAGTAGTACAACAGGGGTCTCTTCAGCTTTCTTT. Its protein product is CASSTTGVSSAFF.

This chain links TRBV7-9 with TRBJ2-7, with TRBD1 as a possible D gene (6 bases). The germline V and J ends were trimmed by 1 base and 2 bases, with 9 bases remaining between them. Germline-derived CDR1 and CDR2 are SEHNR and FQNEAQ (reference sequence). This CDR3 spans 14 amino acids. Written as DNA, the CDR3 is TGTGCCAGCAGCTTAGACAGGGCCACCTACGAGCAGTACTTC. Amino acid sequence: CASSLDRATYEQYF. The whole variable domain, filled in from reference TRBV7-9 and TRBJ2-7, reads DTGVSQNPRHKITKRGQNVTFRCDPISEHNRLYWYRQTLGQGPEFLTYFQNEAQLEKSRLLSDRFSAERPKGSFSTLEIQRTEQGDSAMYLCASSLDRATYEQYFGPGTRLTVT.